Given below is one T cell receptor (beta chain) in context. This clone has a single count. This clone's antigen is unknown. No quality values exist for individual bases; no much larger clone is one base distant. Taken from the germline V gene, the CDR1 and CDR2 loops are MNHNS and SASEGT. The CDR3 spans 16 residues, from the cysteine through the phenylalanine. Just CDR3 DNA is preserved here, 48 bases in frame from base 1. V loses 1 base, J loses 0 bases, and the germline ends lie 10 bases apart. The data were obtained in a study of technical replicates of blood from a handful of donors (dated 2017 in TCRdb). Preparation of the library involved the immunoSEQ multiplex PCR assay. The table was pulled from immuneACCESS by TCRdb, which kept in-frame rearrangements only. Such tables lose some clones; where checked, under half of the loss comes from unresolved V genes, and the rest has no known cause. The sample contains about 75,000 clones, 95% to 98% of them found a single time. The ten top clones hold about 0.27% of the sample.

Recombination linked TRBV6-1 to TRBJ1-5, with no confident D gene call. Input material: T cells isolated from PBMCs. The receptor comes from a human donor in good health. In nucleotide form, the sequence is TGTGCCAGCAGTGAAGTGCCCACCTATAGCAATCAGCCCCAGCATTTT. It encodes CASSEVPTYSNQPQHF.